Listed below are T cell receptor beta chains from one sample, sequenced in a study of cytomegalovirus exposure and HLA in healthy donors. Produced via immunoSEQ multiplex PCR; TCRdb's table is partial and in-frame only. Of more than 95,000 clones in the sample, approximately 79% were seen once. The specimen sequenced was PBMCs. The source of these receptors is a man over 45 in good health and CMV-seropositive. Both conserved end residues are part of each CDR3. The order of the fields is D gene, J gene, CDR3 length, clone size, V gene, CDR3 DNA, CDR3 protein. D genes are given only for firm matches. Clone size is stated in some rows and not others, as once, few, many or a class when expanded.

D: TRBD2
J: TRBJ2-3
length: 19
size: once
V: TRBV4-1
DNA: TGCGCCAGCGATCCGGAGCCCCTAGCGGGAGGAGGTATTAAAGATACGCAGTATTTT
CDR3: CASDPEPLAGGGIKDTQYF

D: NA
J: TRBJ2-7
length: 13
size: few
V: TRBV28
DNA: TGTGCCAGCAGTCAAAATAGCGGCTACGAGCAGTACTTC
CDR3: CASSQNSGYEQYF

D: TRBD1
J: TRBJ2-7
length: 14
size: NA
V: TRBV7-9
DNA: TGTGCCAGCAGCTCAACCGGACAGGGGGCTTGGCAGTACTTC
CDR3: CASSSTGQGAWQYF

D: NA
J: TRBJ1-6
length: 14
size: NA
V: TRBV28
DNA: TGTGCCAGCTTAACAGGAAACTATAATTCACCCCTCCACTTT
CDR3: CASLTGNYNSPLHF

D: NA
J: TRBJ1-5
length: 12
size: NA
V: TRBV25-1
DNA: TGTGCCAGTAGCGTGGGCCATCAGCCCCAGCATTTT
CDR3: CASSVGHQPQHF

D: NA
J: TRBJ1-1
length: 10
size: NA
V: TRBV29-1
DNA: TGCAGCGTTGGTGTAACTGAAGCTTTCTTT
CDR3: CSVGVTEAFF

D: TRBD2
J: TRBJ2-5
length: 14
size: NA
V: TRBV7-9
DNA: TGTGCCAGCAGCTTCGGACTAGCTGGAGAGACCCAGTACTTC
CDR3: CASSFGLAGETQYF

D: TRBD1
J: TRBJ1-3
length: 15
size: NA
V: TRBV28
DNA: TGTGCCAGCAGTTTGGACAGGGGGGTTAGAAACACCATATATTTT
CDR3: CASSLDRGVRNTIYF

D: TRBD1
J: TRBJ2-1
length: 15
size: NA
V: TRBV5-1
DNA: TGCGCCAGCAGCTACAACAGGGGTGGGGACAATGAGCAGTTCTTC
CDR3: CASSYNRGGDNEQFF

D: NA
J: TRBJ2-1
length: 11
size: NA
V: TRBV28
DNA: TGTGCCAGCATCGGTTACAATGAGCAGTTCTTC
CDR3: CASIGYNEQFF